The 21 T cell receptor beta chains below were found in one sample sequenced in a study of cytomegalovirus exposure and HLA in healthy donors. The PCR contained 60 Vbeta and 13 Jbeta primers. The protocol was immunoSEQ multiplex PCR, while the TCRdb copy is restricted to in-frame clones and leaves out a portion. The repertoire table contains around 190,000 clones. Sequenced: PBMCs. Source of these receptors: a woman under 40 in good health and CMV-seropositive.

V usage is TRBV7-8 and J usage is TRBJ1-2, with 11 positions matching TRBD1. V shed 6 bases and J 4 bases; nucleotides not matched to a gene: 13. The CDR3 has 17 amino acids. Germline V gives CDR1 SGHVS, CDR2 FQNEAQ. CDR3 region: CASSRIRPGQGGYGYTF. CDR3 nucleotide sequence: TGTGCCAGCAGTCGTATAAGACCGGGACAGGGGGGCTATGGCTACACCTTC.

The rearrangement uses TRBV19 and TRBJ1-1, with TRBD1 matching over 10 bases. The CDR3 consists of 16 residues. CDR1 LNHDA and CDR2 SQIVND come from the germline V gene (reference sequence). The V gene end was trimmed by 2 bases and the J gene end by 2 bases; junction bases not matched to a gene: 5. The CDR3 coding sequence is TGTGCCAGTAGTATAAGGACAGGGGGTCCCAACACTGAAGCTTTCTTT. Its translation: CASSIRTGGPNTEAFF.

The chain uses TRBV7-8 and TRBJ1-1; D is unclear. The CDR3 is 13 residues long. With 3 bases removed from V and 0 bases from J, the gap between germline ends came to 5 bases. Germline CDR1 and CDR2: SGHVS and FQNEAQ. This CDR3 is CASSFRMNTEAFF. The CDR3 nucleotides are TGTGCCAGCAGCTTTAGAATGAACACTGAAGCTTTCTTT.

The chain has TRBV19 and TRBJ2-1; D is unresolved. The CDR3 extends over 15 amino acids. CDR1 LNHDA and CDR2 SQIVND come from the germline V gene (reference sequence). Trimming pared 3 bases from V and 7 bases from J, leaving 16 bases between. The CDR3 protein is CASSIGESSVNEQFF. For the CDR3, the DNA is TGTGCCAGTAGTATCGGAGAAAGCTCCGTTAATGAGCAGTTCTTC.

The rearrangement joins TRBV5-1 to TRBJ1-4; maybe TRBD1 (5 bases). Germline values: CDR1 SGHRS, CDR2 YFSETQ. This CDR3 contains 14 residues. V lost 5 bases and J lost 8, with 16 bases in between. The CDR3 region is CASRPQGFGEKLFF. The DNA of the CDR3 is TGCGCCAGCAGGCCCCAGGGATTTGGAGAAAAACTGTTTTTT.

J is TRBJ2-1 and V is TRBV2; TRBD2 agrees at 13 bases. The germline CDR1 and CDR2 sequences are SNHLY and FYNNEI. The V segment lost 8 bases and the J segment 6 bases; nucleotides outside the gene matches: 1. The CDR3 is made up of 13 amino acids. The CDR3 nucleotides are TGTGCCAGCGGGACTAGCGGGACCAATGAGCAGTTCTTC. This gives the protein CASGTSGTNEQFF.

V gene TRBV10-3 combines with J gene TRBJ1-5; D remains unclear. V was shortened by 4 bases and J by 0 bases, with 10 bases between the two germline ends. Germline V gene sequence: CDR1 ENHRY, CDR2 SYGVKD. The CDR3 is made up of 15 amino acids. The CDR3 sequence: CAISVDKDSNQPQHF. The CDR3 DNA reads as TGTGCCATCAGTGTAGACAAAGATAGCAATCAGCCCCAGCATTTT.

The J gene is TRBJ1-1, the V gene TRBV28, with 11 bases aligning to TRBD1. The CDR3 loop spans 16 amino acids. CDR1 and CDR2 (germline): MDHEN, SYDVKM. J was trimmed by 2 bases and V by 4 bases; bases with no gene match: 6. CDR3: CASSWRDRGVNTEAFF. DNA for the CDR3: TGTGCCAGCAGTTGGCGGGACAGGGGGGTTAACACTGAAGCTTTCTTT.

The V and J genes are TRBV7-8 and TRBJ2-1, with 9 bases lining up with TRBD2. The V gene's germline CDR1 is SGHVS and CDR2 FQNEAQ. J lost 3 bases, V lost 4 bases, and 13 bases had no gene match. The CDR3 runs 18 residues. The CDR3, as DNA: TGTGCCAGCAGCTGGGGGCTAGCGGGGAACCATAACTACAATGAGCAGTTCTTC. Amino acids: CASSWGLAGNHNYNEQFF.

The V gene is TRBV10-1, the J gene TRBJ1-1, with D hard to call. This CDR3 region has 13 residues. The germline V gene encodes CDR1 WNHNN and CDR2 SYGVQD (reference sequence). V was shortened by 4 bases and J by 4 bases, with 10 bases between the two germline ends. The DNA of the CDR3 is TGCGCCAGCAGTGTGAGTTCCGGCACTGAAGCTTTCTTT. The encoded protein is CASSVSSGTEAFF.

The CDR3 sequence: CASSPYGRGYSPLHF. As DNA, the CDR3 is TGTGCCAGCAGCCCCTACGGTAGGGGTTATTCACCCCTCCACTTT. The chain carries TRBV7-9 and TRBJ1-6, with D perhaps TRBD1 (5 bases). The germline V and J ends were trimmed by 5 bases and 8 bases, with 16 bases remaining between them. Germline values: CDR1 SEHNR, CDR2 FQNEAQ (reference sequence). There are 15 residues in the CDR3.

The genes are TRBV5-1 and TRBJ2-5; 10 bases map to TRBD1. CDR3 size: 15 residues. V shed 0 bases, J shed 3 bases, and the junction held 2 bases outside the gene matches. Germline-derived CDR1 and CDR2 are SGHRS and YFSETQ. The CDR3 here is CASSLVGTGEETQYF. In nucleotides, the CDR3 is TGCGCCAGCAGCTTGGTTGGGACAGGGGAAGAGACCCAGTACTTC.

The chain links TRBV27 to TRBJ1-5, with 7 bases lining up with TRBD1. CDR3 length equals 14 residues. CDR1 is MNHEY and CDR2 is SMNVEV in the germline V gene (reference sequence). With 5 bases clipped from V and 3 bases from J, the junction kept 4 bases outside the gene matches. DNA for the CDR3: TGTGCCAGCAGTCCGGGACAGCTCAATCAGCCCCAGCATTTT. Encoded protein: CASSPGQLNQPQHF.

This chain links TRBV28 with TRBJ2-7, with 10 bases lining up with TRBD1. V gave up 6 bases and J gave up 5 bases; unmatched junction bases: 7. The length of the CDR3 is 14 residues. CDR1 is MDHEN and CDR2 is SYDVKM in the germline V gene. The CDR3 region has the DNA TGTGCCAGCAGGCCGGGACAGGGGTGGGACGAGCAGTACTTC. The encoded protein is CASRPGQGWDEQYF.

This CDR3 reads CSVRGRGPGELFF. Written as DNA, the CDR3 is TGCAGCGTTAGGGGCAGGGGGCCCGGGGAGCTGTTTTTT. The rearrangement uses TRBV29-1 and TRBJ2-2; 8 nucleotides align to TRBD1. V gave up 5 bases and J gave up 6 bases; unmatched junction bases: 5. The CDR3 sequence is 13 residues long. From germline, CDR1 is SQVTM and CDR2 ANQGSEA.

The CDR3 spells CASSISQANYGYTF. DNA for the CDR3: TGTGCCAGTAGTATCTCACAGGCCAACTATGGCTACACCTTC. The chain couples TRBV19 to TRBJ1-2; TRBD1 is a possible D gene (5 bases). The CDR3 spans 14 residues. Germline CDR1 and CDR2: LNHDA and SQIVND (reference sequence). The germline V and J ends were trimmed by 3 bases and 2 bases, with 10 bases remaining between them.

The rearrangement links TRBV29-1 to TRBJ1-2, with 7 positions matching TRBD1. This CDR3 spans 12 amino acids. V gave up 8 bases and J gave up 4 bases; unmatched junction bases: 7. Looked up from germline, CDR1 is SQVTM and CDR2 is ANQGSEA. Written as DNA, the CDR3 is TGCAGCTCAAGACAGGGACGCTATGGCTACACCTTC. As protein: CSSRQGRYGYTF.

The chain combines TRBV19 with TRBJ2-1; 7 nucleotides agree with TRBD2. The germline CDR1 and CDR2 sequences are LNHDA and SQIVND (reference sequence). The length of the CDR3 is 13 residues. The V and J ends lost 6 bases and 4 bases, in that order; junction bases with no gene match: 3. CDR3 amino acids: CASRAGAYNEQFF. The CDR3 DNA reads TGTGCCAGTAGGGCGGGAGCGTACAATGAGCAGTTCTTC. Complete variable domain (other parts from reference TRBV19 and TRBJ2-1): DGGITQSPKYLFRKEGQNVTLSCEQNLNHDAMYWYRQDPGQGLRLIYYSQIVNDFQKGDIAEGYSVSREKKESFPLTVTSAQKNPTAFYLCASRAGAYNEQFFGPGTRLTVL.

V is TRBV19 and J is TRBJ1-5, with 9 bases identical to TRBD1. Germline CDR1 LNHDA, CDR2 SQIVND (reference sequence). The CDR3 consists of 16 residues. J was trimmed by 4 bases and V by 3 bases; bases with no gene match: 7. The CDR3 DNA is TGTGCCAGTAGTATCCTCTTAGGACAGGGGAATCAGCCCCAGCATTTT. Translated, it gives CASSILLGQGNQPQHF.

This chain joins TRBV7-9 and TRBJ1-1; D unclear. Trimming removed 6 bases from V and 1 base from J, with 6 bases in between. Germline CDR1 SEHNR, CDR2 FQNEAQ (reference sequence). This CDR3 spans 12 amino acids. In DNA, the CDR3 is TGTGCCAGCAGGGGAGCGAACACTGAAGCTTTCTTT. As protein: CASRGANTEAFF.

The CDR3 protein is CASSIGPGGPTEAFF. The DNA for the CDR3 is TGTGCCAGTAGTATAGGTCCAGGGGGGCCCACTGAAGCTTTCTTT. The gene calls are TRBV19 and TRBJ1-1, with 7 bases lining up with TRBD1. The CDR3 spans 15 residues. V lost 1 base and J lost 4; bases outside the gene matches: 6. In germline, CDR1 is LNHDA, CDR2 SQIVND (reference sequence).